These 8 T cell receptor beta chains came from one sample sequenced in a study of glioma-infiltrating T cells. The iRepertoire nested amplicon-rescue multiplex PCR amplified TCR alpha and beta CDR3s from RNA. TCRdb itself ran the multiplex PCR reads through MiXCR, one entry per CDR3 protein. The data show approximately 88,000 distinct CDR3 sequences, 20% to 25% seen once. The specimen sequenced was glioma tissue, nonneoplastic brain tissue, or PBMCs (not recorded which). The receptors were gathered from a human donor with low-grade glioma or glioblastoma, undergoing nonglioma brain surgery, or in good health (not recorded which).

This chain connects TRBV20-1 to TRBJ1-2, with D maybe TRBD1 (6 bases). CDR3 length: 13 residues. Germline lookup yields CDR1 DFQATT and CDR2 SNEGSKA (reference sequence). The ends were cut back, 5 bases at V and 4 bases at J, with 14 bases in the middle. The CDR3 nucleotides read TGCAGTGCTGGGGGGGGGACAACCTATGGCTACACCTTC. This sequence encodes CSAGGGTTYGYTF.

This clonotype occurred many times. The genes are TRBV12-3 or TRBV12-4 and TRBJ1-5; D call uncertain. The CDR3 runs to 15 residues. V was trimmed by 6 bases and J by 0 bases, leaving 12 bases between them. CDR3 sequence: CASSFVANSNQPQHF. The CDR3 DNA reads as TGTGCCAGCAGCTTCGTGGCAAATAGCAATCAGCCCCAGCATTTT.

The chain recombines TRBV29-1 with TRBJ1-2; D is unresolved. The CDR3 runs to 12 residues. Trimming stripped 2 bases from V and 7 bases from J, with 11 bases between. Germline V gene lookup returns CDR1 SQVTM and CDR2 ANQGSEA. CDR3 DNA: TGCAGCGTTGAAACCAAACTCGGTGGCTACACCTTC. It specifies CSVETKLGGYTF.

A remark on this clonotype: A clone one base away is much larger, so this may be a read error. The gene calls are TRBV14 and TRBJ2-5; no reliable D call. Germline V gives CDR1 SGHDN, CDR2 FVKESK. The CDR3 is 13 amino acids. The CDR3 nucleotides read TGTGCCAGCAACCAACTTTCTCGGGAGACCCAGTACTTC. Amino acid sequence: CASNQLSRETQYF.

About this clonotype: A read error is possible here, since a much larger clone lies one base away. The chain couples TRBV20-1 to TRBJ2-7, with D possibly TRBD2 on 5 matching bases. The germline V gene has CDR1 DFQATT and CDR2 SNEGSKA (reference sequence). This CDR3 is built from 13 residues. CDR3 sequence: CSARGGGLYERYF. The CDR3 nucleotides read TGCAGTGCTAGAGGCGGCGGGCTTTACGAGCGGTACTTC.

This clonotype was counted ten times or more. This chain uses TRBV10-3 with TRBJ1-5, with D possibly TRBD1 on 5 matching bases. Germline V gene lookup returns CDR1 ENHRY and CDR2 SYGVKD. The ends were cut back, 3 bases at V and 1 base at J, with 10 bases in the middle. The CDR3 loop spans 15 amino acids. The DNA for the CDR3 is TGTGCCATCAGTGACCCGAGGGACAGCAATCAGCCCCAGCATTTT. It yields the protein CAISDPRDSNQPQHF.

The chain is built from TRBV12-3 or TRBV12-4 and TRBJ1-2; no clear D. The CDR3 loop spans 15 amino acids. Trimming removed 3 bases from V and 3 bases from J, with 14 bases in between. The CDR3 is CASSFSTAVYYGYTF. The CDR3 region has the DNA TGTGCCAGCAGTTTCTCAACAGCGGTCTACTATGGCTACACCTTC.

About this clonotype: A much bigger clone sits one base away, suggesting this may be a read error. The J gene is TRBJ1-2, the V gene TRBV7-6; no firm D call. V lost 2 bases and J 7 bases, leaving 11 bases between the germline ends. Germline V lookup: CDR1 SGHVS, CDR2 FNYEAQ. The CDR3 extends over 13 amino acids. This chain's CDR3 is CASSLTQALGYTF. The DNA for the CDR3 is TGTGCCAGCAGCTTAACGCAGGCACTTGGCTACACCTTC.